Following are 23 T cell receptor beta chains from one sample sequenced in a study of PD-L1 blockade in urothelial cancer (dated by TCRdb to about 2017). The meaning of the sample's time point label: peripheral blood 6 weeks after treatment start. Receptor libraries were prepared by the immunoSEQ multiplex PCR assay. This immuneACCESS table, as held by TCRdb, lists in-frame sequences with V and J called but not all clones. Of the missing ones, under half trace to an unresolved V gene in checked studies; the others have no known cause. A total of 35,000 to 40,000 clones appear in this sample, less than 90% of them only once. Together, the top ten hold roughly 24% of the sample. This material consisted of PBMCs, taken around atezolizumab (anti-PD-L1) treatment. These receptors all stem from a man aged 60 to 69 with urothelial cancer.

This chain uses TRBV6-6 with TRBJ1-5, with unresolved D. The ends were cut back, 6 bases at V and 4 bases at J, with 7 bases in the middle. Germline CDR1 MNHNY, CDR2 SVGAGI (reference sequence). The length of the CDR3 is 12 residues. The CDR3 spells CASSQKNQPQHF. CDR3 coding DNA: TGTGCCAGCAGCCAGAAGAATCAGCCCCAGCATTTT.

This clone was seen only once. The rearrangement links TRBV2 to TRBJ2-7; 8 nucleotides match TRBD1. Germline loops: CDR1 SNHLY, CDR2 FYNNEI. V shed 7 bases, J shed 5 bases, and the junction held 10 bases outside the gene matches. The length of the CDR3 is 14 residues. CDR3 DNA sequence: TGTGCCAGCAAACCCGGGACAGGTTCCGACGAGCAGTACTTC. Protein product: CASKPGTGSDEQYF. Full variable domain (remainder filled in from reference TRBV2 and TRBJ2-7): EPEVTQTPSHQVTQMGQEVILRCVPISNHLYFYWYRQILGQKVEFLVSFYNNEISEKSEIFDDQFSVERPDGSNFTLKIRSTKLEDSAMYFCASKPGTGSDEQYFGPGTRLTVT.

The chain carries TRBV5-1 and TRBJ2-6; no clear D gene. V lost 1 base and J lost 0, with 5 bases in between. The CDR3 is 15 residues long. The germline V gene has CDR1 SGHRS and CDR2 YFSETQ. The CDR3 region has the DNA TGCGCCAGCAGCTTGCTGAGCTCTGGGGCCAACGTCCTGACTTTC. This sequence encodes CASSLLSSGANVLTF.

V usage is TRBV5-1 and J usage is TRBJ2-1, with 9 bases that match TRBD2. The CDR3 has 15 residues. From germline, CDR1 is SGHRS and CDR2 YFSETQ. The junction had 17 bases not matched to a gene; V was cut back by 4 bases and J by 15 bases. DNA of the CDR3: TGCGCCAGCAGCCCAATTAGTAGCGGGAGCCTGGGAGTGTTCTTC. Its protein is CASSPISSGSLGVFF. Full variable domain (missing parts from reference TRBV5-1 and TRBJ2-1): KAGVTQTPRYLIKTRGQQVTLSCSPISGHRSVSWYQQTPGQGLQFLFEYFSETQRNKGNFPGRFSGRQFSNSRSEMNVSTLELGDSALYLCASSPISSGSLGVFFGPGTRLTVL.

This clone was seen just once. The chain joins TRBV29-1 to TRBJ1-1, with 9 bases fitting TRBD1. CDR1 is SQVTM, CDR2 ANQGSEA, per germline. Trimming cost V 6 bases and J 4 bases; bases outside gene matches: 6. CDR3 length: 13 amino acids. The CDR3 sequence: CSVVTGGLTEAFF. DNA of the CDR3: TGCAGCGTAGTCACAGGGGGCCTCACTGAAGCTTTCTTT.

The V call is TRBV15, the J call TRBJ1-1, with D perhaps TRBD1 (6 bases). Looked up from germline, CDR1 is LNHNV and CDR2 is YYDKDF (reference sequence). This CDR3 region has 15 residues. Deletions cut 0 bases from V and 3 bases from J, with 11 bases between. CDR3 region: CATSREGGGYTEAFF. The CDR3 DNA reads TGTGCCACCAGCAGAGAAGGGGGGGGTTACACTGAAGCTTTCTTT.

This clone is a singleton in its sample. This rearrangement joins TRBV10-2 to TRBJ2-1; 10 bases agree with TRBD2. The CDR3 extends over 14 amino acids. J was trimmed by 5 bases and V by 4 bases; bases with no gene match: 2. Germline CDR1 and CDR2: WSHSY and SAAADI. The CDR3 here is CASSGLAGDNEQFF. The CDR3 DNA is TGCGCCAGCAGTGGGCTAGCGGGAGACAATGAGCAGTTCTTC.

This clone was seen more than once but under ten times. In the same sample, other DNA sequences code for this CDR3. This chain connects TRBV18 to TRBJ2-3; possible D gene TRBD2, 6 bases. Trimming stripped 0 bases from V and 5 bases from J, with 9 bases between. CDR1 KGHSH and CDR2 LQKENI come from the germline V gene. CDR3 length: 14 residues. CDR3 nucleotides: TGTGCCAGCTCACCACCGTCGGGGGTAGATACGCAGTATTTT. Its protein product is CASSPPSGVDTQYF.

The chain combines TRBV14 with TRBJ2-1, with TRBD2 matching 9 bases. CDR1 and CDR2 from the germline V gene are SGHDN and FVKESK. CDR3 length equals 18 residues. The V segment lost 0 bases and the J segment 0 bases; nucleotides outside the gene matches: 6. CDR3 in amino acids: CASSQDILAGSSYNEQFF. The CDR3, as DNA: TGTGCCAGCAGCCAAGACATCCTAGCGGGGAGCTCCTACAATGAGCAGTTCTTC.

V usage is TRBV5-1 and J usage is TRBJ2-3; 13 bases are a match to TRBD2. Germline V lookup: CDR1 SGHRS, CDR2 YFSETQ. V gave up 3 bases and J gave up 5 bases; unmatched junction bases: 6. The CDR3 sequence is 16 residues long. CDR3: CASSYGLAGAGDTQYF. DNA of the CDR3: TGCGCCAGCAGCTACGGACTAGCGGGAGCCGGAGATACGCAGTATTTT.

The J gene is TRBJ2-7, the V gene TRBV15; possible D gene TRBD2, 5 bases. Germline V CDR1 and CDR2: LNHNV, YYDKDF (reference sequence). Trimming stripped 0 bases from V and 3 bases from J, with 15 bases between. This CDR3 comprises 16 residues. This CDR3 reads CATSRDWRSAGYEQYF. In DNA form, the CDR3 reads TGTGCCACCAGCAGAGATTGGAGGAGCGCTGGCTACGAGCAGTACTTC.

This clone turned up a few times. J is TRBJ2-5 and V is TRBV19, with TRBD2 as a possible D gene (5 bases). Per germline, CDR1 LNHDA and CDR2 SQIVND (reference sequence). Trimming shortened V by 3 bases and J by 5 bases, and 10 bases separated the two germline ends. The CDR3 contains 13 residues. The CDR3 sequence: CASSISRAETQYF. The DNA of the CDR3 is TGTGCCAGTAGTATTTCGAGGGCGGAGACCCAGTACTTC.

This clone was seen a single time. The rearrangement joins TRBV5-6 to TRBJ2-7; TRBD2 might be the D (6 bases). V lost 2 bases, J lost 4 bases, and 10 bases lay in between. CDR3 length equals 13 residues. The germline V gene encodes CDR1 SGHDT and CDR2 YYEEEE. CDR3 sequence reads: CASSFPGGYEQYF. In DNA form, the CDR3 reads TGTGCCAGCAGCTTTCCTGGGGGGTACGAGCAGTACTTC.

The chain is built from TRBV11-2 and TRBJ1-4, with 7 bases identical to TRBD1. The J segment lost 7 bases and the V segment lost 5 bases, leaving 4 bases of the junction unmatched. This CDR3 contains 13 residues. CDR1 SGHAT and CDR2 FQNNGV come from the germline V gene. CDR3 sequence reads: CASSDRVFEKLFF. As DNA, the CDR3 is TGTGCCAGCAGCGACAGGGTATTTGAAAAACTGTTTTTT.

As DNA, the CDR3 is TGTGCCATCATGGGACAGGGGTTATTCGAGCAGTACTTC. It specifies CAIMGQGLFEQYF. The chain is built from TRBV10-3 and TRBJ2-7, with 10 bases lining up with TRBD1. Germline lookup yields CDR1 ENHRY and CDR2 SYGVKD. After removal of 7 bases from V and 6 bases from J, the junction contained 6 bases not matched to a gene. The CDR3 consists of 13 residues.

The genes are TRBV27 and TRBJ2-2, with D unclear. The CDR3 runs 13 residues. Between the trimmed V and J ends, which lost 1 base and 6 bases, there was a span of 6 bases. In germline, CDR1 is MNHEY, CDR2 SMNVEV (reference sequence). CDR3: CASSLWSAGELFF. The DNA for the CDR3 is TGTGCCAGCAGTTTATGGAGCGCCGGGGAGCTGTTTTTT.

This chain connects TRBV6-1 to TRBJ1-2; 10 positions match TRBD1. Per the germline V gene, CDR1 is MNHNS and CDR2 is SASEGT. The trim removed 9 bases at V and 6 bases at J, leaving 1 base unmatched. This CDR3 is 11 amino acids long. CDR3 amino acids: CARGQGNGYTF. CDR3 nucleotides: TGTGCCAGGGGACAGGGGAATGGCTACACCTTC.

CDR3 DNA: TGTGCTAGTGGTTTGGCACGAACCGGGACTAGCGGCTCCTACGAGCAGTACTTC. It encodes CASGLARTGTSGSYEQYF. The J gene is TRBJ2-7, the V gene TRBV12-5; 11 bases fit TRBD2. The CDR3 has 18 amino acids. J lost 0 bases, V lost 1 base, and 8 bases had no gene match. CDR1 and CDR2 from the germline V gene are LGHNT and FRNRAP. The full variable domain, its missing parts supplied by reference TRBV12-5 and TRBJ2-7, is DARVTQTPRHKVTEMGQEVTMRCQPILGHNTVFWYRQTMMQGLELLAYFRNRAPLDDSGMPKDRFSAEMPDATLATLKIQPSEPRDSAVYFCASGLARTGTSGSYEQYFGPGTRLTVT.

The CDR3 DNA follows: TGTGCCAGCAGCTTAGGACAGGGCGGACGAGCTTTCTTT. Residues: CASSLGQGGRAFF. V usage is TRBV11-2 and J usage is TRBJ1-1, with 7 bases identical to TRBD1. There are 13 residues in the CDR3. Germline V CDR1 and CDR2: SGHAT, FQNNGV. The V and J ends lost 1 base and 10 bases, in that order; junction bases with no gene match: 6.

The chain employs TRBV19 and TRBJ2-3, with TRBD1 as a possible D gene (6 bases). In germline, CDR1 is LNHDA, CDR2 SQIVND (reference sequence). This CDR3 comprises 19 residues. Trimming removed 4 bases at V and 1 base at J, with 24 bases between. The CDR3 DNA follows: TGTGCCAGTAGTAGTTTGGGGATGTGGTCAGGGGATGGCACAGATACGCAGTATTTT. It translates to CASSSLGMWSGDGTDTQYF.

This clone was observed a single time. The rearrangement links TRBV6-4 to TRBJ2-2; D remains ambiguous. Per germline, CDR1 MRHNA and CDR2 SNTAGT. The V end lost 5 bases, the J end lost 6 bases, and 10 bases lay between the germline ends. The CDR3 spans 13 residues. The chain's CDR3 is CASSQLDAGELFF. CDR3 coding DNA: TGTGCCAGCAGTCAATTAGATGCCGGGGAGCTGTTTTTT.

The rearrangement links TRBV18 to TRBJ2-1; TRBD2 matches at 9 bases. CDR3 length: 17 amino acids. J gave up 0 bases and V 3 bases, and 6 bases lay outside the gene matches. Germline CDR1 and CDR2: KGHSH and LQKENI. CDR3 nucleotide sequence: TGTGCCAGCTCACCCTTAGCGGGGGCTAGCTCCTACAATGAGCAGTTCTTC. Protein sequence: CASSPLAGASSYNEQFF.

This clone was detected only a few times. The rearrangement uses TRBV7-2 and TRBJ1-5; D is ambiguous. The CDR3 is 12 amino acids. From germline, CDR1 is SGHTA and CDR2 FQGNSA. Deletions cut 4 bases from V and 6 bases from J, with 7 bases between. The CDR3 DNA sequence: TGTGCCAGCAGCTCCCCCGGTCAGCCCCAGCATTTT. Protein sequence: CASSSPGQPQHF.